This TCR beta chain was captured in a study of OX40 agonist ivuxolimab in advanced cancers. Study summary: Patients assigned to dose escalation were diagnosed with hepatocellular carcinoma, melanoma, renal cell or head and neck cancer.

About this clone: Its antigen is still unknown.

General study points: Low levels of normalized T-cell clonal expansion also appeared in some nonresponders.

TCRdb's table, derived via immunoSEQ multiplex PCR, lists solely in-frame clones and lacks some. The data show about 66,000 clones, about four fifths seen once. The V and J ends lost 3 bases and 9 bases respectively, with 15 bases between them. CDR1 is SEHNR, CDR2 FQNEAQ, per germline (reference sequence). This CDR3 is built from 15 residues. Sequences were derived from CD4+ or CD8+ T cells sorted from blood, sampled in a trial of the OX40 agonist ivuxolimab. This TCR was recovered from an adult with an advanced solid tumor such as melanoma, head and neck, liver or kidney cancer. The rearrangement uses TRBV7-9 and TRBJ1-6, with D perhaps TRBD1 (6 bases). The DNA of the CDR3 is TGTGCCAGCAGCTTTTCGAGGGGGACGGGTTCACCCCTCCACTTT. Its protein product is CASSFSRGTGSPLHF.